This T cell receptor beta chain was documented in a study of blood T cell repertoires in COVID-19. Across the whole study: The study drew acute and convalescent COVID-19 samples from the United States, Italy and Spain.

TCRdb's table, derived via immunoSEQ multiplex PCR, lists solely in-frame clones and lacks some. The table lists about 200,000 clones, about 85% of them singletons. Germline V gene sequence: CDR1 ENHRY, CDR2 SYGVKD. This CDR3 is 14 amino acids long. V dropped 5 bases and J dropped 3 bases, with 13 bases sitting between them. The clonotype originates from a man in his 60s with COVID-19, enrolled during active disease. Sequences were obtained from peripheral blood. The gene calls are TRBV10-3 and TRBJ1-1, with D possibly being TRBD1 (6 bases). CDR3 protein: CAISPQGKDTEAFF. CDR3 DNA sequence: TGTGCCATCAGTCCACAGGGCAAGGACACTGAAGCTTTCTTT.